This TCR beta chain was recorded in a study of blood T cell repertoires in COVID-19. Overall study: PBMCs, B-cell-depleted T cells, or T cells were the source of the cDNA or gDNA that made up the material.

Profiling relied on immunoSEQ multiplex PCR, and the TCRdb table lists in-frame clones only, not all of them. The table has around 180,000 clones, about 81% seen once. CDR1 and CDR2 (germline): KGHDR, SFDVKD. The CDR3 is 16 amino acids. The V and J ends lost 3 bases and 6 bases, in that order; junction bases with no gene match: 7. Seattle enrolled patients during active infection and tracked them longitudinally. The chain joins TRBV24-1 to TRBJ2-2; 9 nucleotides match TRBD1. The sequencing input was peripheral blood. This TCR was recovered from an elderly woman with COVID-19, enrolled during active disease. The DNA for the CDR3 is TGTGCCACCAGTGATATCACCGGGACAGGGCCCGGGGAGCTGTTTTTT. Translated, it gives CATSDITGTGPGELFF.